Following are 6 T cell receptor beta chains from one sample sequenced in a study of T cells in localized non-small cell lung cancer. Libraries were prepared by immunoSEQ multiplex PCR; TCRdb keeps only in-frame clonotypes and omits some of them. The table shows fewer than 100,000 clones, with roughly 87% occurring only once. The sample in question was peripheral blood, obtained before any cancer treatment. The receptor source for this set is a man aged 40-75 years with stage I squamous cell lung carcinoma.

This clone was seen more than once but under ten times. The chain links TRBV6-1 to TRBJ1-3, with D hard to call. The germline gives CDR1 MNHNS, CDR2 SASEGT. V was pared by 4 bases and J by 7 bases, with 8 bases between. This CDR3 is built from 12 residues. As DNA, the CDR3 is TGTGCCAGCAGTGTTCGCACGAACACCATATATTTT. Its translation: CASSVRTNTIYF.

This clone was found once. This chain connects TRBV5-1 to TRBJ1-6, with D perhaps matching TRBD1 (5 bases). Germline values: CDR1 SGHRS, CDR2 YFSETQ. This CDR3 comprises 18 residues. V lost 0 bases and J 2 bases, leaving 15 bases between the germline ends. In DNA, the CDR3 is TGCGCCAGCAGCTTGGAGCCGACAGTGGGCACCTATAATTCACCCCTCCACTTT. Translated: CASSLEPTVGTYNSPLHF.

This chain connects TRBV27 to TRBJ1-2; a weak D match, TRBD1 (6 bases). CDR1 is MNHEY and CDR2 is SMNVEV in the germline V gene (reference sequence). The V end lost 1 base, the J end lost 8 bases, and 11 bases lay between the germline ends. The CDR3 is made up of 13 amino acids. This chain's CDR3 is CASSLFQGKGYTF. The CDR3 DNA reads TGTGCCAGCAGTTTATTTCAGGGGAAAGGCTACACCTTC.

This chain joins TRBV7-9 and TRBJ2-4; 11 nucleotides line up with TRBD1. After removal of 0 bases from V and 6 bases from J, the junction contained 1 base not matched to a gene. The germline gives CDR1 SEHNR, CDR2 FQNEAQ (reference sequence). CDR3 size: 15 residues. For the CDR3, the DNA is TGTGCCAGCAGCTTAGCTGGGACAGGGGGAAACATTCAGTACTTC. The encoded protein is CASSLAGTGGNIQYF. Based on the CDR3 plus reference TRBV7-9 and TRBJ2-4, the full variable domain is DTGVSQNPRHKITKRGQNVTFRCDPISEHNRLYWYRQTLGQGPEFLTYFQNEAQLEKSRLLSDRFSAERPKGSFSTLEIQRTEQGDSAMYLCASSLAGTGGNIQYFGAGTRLSVL.

The sample holds one count of this clone. Within the sample, other DNA sequences also encode this same CDR3. This sequence joins TRBV5-1 and TRBJ2-1, with no clear D. Germline values: CDR1 SGHRS, CDR2 YFSETQ. V shed 0 bases and J shed 1 base, with 5 bases lying between them. This CDR3 contains 14 residues. CDR3 bases: TGCGCCAGCAGCTTGGGAGTTTCCTACAATGAGCAGTTCTTC. This sequence encodes CASSLGVSYNEQFF.

The count of this clone is one. The V call is TRBV12-5, the J call TRBJ2-1, with unresolved D. CDR3 size: 11 residues. Trimming stripped 5 bases from V and 4 bases from J, with 3 bases between. In germline, CDR1 is LGHNT, CDR2 FRNRAP. CDR3 in DNA: TGTGCTAGTGGTCTTTACAATGAGCAGTTCTTC. Residues: CASGLYNEQFF.